The text below deals with one T cell receptor (beta chain). This sample is part of a study of cytomegalovirus exposure and HLA in healthy donors. PCR involved 60 Vbeta and 13 Jbeta primers. Original handling: In a later analysis, of 80 million or so unique beta chains, 9 million to 11 million appeared in at least two donors. The method was immunoSEQ multiplex PCR; TCRdb's version includes in-frame clones alone and lacks a portion of them. The V and J calls and clone size come from that table; D and trimming were worked out from the DNA. The profile shows over 150,000 clones, about 85% of them singletons. The specimen sequenced was PBMCs. This sequence was found in a man aged 25-40 years in good health and CMV-seropositive.

The CDR3 loop is CASSVGGGENIQYF. The CDR3 DNA sequence: TGTGCCAGCAGCGTAGGGGGCGGAGAAAACATTCAGTACTTC. The rearrangement joins TRBV9 to TRBJ2-4; possibly TRBD1 for D (5 bases). From germline, CDR1 is SGDLS and CDR2 YYNGEE. The CDR3 sequence is 14 residues long. Trimming left V 0 bases short and J 5 bases short, with 9 bases between.